One sample yielded the 20 T cell receptor beta chains listed below, sequenced in a study of T-cell reconstitution after alpha-beta-depleted transplantation in children. The library targeted TCRbeta and was prepared with unique molecular identifiers. In TCRdb, the PCR reads were re-called with MiXCR into one record per CDR3 protein. Of approximately 130,000 distinct CDR3 sequences in the sample, 8% to 10% were seen once. The sequenced sample was PBMCs, mostly from graft donor cells, obtained 180 days after TCRalphabeta/CD19-depleted stem cell transplant. These receptors came from a girl under three years old who had a stem cell transplant for combined immunodeficiency, so the T cells may come from the graft donor.

This chain uses TRBV7-7 with TRBJ2-1, with 9 bases identical to TRBD2. The CDR3 sequence is 16 residues long. V dropped 1 base and J dropped 8; count of bases not matched to a gene: 9. The germline CDR1 and CDR2 sequences are SSHAT and FNYEAQ (reference sequence). The CDR3 loop is CASSLDGAGGLDEQFF. DNA for the CDR3: TGTGCCAGCAGCTTAGACGGTGCGGGAGGGCTCGATGAGCAGTTCTTC.

The V call is TRBV20-1, the J call TRBJ1-1, with 7 positions matching TRBD1. V was clipped by 7 bases and J by 6 bases; unmatched bases: 14. From germline, CDR1 is DFQATT and CDR2 SNEGSKA (reference sequence). There are 14 residues in the CDR3. CDR3 sequence reads: CSVRRAGGGSEAFF. In DNA form, the CDR3 reads TGCAGTGTCCGTCGGGCAGGGGGAGGCTCTGAAGCTTTCTTT.

This chain links TRBV20-1 with TRBJ2-3; no clear D. Per the germline V gene, CDR1 is DFQATT and CDR2 is SNEGSKA (reference sequence). V was shortened by 7 bases and J by 2 bases, with 7 bases between the two germline ends. CDR3 length: 11 residues. The CDR3 here is CSVFYTDTQYF. Here the CDR3 DNA reads TGCAGTGTTTTCTACACAGATACGCAGTATTTT.

J is TRBJ1-1 and V is TRBV24-1; tentative D call: TRBD1 (6 bases). Germline CDR1 reads KGHDR; CDR2 reads SFDVKD. V lost 8 bases to trimming and J lost 1 base, with 13 bases between them. There are 14 residues in the CDR3. CDR3 loop: CATNGQCSNTEAFF. CDR3 DNA sequence: TGTGCCACCAACGGACAGTGCTCGAACACTGAAGCTTTCTTT.

Only a few counts were recorded for this clonotype. The chain recombines TRBV21-1 with TRBJ1-5; TRBD1 was called by the table and not checked on the DNA. TRBV21-1 is flagged as a pseudogene. This CDR3 has 16 residues. CDR3 bases: TGTGCCAGCAGCAAAGAGATACAGGGGAGCAATCAGCCCCAGCATTTT. It translates to CASSKEIQGSNQPQHF.

Details on this clonotype: The junction and the germline gene differ at one end; a read error may be behind it. The chain links TRBV20-1 to TRBJ2-2; D is perhaps TRBD2 (5 bases). Germline loops: CDR1 DFQATT, CDR2 SNEGSKA (reference sequence). There are 14 residues in the CDR3. This CDR3 reads CSAIGLENTRELFF. In nucleotides, the CDR3 is TGCAGTGCGATCGGACTCGAGAACACCCGGGAGCTGTTTTTT.

The J gene is TRBJ2-7, the V gene TRBV20-1; D possibly corresponds to TRBD2 (6 bases). V lost 7 bases and J 1 base, leaving 14 bases between the germline ends. The CDR3 runs 13 residues. Germline V gene sequence: CDR1 DFQATT, CDR2 SNEGSKA (reference sequence). The CDR3: CSVPDYYSYEQYF. CDR3 nucleotides: TGCAGTGTCCCGGACTATTATTCCTACGAGCAGTACTTC.

As DNA, the CDR3 is TGTGCCAGCAGGGGGGGAAGCACTGAAGCTTTCTTT. Translated, it gives CASRGGSTEAFF. This rearrangement joins TRBV27 to TRBJ1-1; maybe TRBD1 (5 bases). This CDR3 region has 12 residues. V gave up 6 bases and J gave up 4 bases, with 9 bases separating them. CDR1 is MNHEY and CDR2 is SMNVEV in the germline V gene (reference sequence).

This clonotype was detected many times. The V call is TRBV10-3, the J call TRBJ1-1; 9 bases are shared with TRBD1. Germline trimming cut 6 bases from V and 4 bases from J; bases unmatched to any gene: 3. The CDR3 consists of 13 residues. CDR1 ENHRY and CDR2 SYGVKD come from the germline V gene. DNA of the CDR3: TGTGCCATCAGCAGACAGGGGGGCACTGAAGCTTTCTTT. Translated, it gives CAISRQGGTEAFF.

The sample holds many counts of this clonotype. The chain is built from TRBV7-2 and TRBJ2-7, with a possible D match to TRBD1 (6 bases). V was shortened by 5 bases and J by 3 bases, with 14 bases between the two germline ends. CDR3 length: 14 residues. CDR1 is SGHTA, CDR2 FQGNSA, per germline. The CDR3 loop is CASSLQGEFYEQYF. In nucleotides, the CDR3 is TGTGCCAGCAGCCTACAGGGAGAGTTCTACGAGCAGTACTTC.

V is TRBV29-1 and J is TRBJ2-1; D ambiguous. Germline CDR1 and CDR2: SQVTM and ANQGSEA. Trimming left V 5 bases short and J 6 bases short, with 14 bases between. The length of the CDR3 is 13 residues. Here the CDR3 reads CSVNPGVVNEQFF. The CDR3, as DNA: TGCAGCGTTAACCCGGGCGTCGTCAATGAGCAGTTCTTC.

Here the CDR3 reads CASSDGSGSLQETQYF. CDR3 nucleotide sequence: TGTGCCAGCAGCGATGGTAGCGGGAGTCTCCAAGAGACCCAGTACTTC. This chain joins TRBV9 and TRBJ2-5; 9 nucleotides line up with TRBD2. Germline CDR1 SGDLS, CDR2 YYNGEE. The CDR3 contains 16 residues. The V gene end was trimmed by 3 bases and the J gene end by 1 base; junction bases not matched to a gene: 7.

This clonotype was seen ten or more times. The chain employs TRBV12-3 or TRBV12-4 and TRBJ1-5; the D gene is possibly TRBD1 (6 bases). Trimming took 6 bases from V and 0 from J, leaving 12 bases between them. CDR3 length equals 15 residues. Here the CDR3 DNA reads TGTGCCAGCAGCAGGGGCGTAAATAGCAATCAGCCCCAGCATTTT. Protein: CASSRGVNSNQPQHF.

This clonotype was counted between two and nine times. One junction end does not reproduce the germline sequence, and a read error may be involved. V usage is TRBV11-2 and J usage is TRBJ2-3, with TRBD2 matching 12 bases. Germline CDR1 reads SGHAT; CDR2 reads FQNNGV. The CDR3 has 21 amino acids. The CDR3 DNA reads as TGTGCCAGCAGCCCCGACTCCATTAGACTAGCGGGAGTTGGGGACACACATACGCAGTATTTT. Protein sequence: CASSPDSIRLAGVGDTHTQYF.

This clonotype appeared a few times. This chain's CDR3 is CASSLAQNYGYTF. The CDR3 DNA is TGTGCCAGCAGCTTAGCTCAGAACTATGGCTACACCTTC. The V call is TRBV7-9, the J call TRBJ1-2, with no clear D. Germline CDR1 SEHNR, CDR2 FQNEAQ (reference sequence). CDR3 length: 13 residues. V was clipped by 0 bases and J by 2 bases, with 4 bases between them. The full variable domain, rest sourced from reference TRBV7-9 and TRBJ1-2, is DTGVSQNPRHKITKRGQNVTFRCDPISEHNRLYWYRQTLGQGPEFLTYFQNEAQLEKSRLLSDRFSAERPKGSFSTLEIQRTEQGDSAMYLCASSLAQNYGYTFGSGTRLTVV.

The V call is TRBV5-1, the J call TRBJ2-7; a possible D gene is TRBD1 (6 bases). This CDR3 is built from 12 residues. CDR1 is SGHRS and CDR2 is YFSETQ in the germline V gene. Trimming cost V 0 bases and J 6 bases, with 7 bases left between them. The CDR3 reads CASSLDRVEQYF. DNA of the CDR3: TGCGCCAGCAGCTTGGACAGGGTCGAGCAGTACTTC.

This clonotype was counted many times. This chain joins TRBV27 and TRBJ1-5; D perhaps matches TRBD1 (5 bases). CDR1 MNHEY and CDR2 SMNVEV come from the germline V gene (reference sequence). This CDR3 is built from 15 residues. V shed 2 bases and J shed 4 bases, with 12 bases lying between them. The CDR3 region has the DNA TGTGCCAGCAGTTTAATGGGGGTTGGGAATCAGCCCCAGCATTTT. It yields the protein CASSLMGVGNQPQHF.

This clonotype was seen more than once but under ten times. The V gene is TRBV6-5, the J gene TRBJ1-1; D gene unclear. The V gene's germline CDR1 is MNHEY and CDR2 SVGAGI. The CDR3 runs to 13 residues. Trimming stripped 2 bases from V and 8 bases from J, with 12 bases between. The CDR3: CASSYSPDFEAFF. As DNA, the CDR3 is TGTGCCAGCAGTTACAGTCCGGACTTCGAAGCTTTCTTT.

In its sample, this clonotype was seen a few times. The chain couples TRBV12-5 to TRBJ2-1, with D tentatively TRBD1 (5 bases). This CDR3 is built from 13 residues. Germline V gene sequence: CDR1 LGHNT, CDR2 FRNRAP. With 1 base removed from V and 6 bases from J, the gap between germline ends came to 7 bases. The CDR3 spells CASGLERGNEQFF. DNA for the CDR3: TGTGCTAGTGGTTTGGAAAGGGGCAATGAGCAGTTCTTC.

Comment on this clonotype: The junction shows a germline mismatch at one end, possibly a read error. The chain recombines TRBV19 with TRBJ2-3; D is undetermined. The CDR3 covers 13 residues. Germline-derived CDR1 and CDR2 are LNHDA and SQIVND (reference sequence). The CDR3 nucleotides are TGTGCCACTAGTATCGAGGGCACAGATACGCAGTATTTT. This codes for CATSIEGTDTQYF.